The clone carrying this TCR beta chain was seen a single time. The data originate from a study of OX40 agonist ivuxolimab in advanced cancers. The repertoire was sequenced with immunoSEQ multiplex PCR; TCRdb's copy has only in-frame clones and lacks some. The data contain 50,000 to 70,000 clones, 85% of them singletons. This CDR3 has 13 residues. Germline V CDR1 and CDR2: SNHLY, FYNNEI. Trimming left V 3 bases short and J 4 bases short, with 7 bases between. The gene calls are TRBV2 and TRBJ1-5; no reliable D call. Sequenced material: CD4+ or CD8+ T cells sorted from blood, taken in a trial of the OX40 agonist ivuxolimab. The receptor was derived from an adult with an advanced solid tumor such as melanoma, head and neck, liver or kidney cancer. The CDR3 nucleotides are TGTGCCAGCAGTGATAGTCGAAATCAGCCCCAGCATTTT. Protein: CASSDSRNQPQHF.